This T cell receptor (beta chain) was retrieved from a study of blood T cell repertoires in COVID-19. The overall study: The analysed material was cDNA or gDNA that came from T cells, B-cell-depleted T cells, or PBMCs.

Sequencing used immunoSEQ multiplex PCR; TCRdb keeps in-frame clones, though not all of them. The sample lists some 69,000 clones, less than 95% seen once, with around 0.52% in the top ten. The Seattle patients, enrolled during active infection, were followed longitudinally. There are 13 residues in the CDR3. CDR1 MNHEY and CDR2 SVGAGI come from the germline V gene. J gave up 6 bases and V 6 bases, and 7 bases lay outside the gene matches. This clonotype was sampled from a man in his forties or fifties with COVID-19, enrolled during active disease. What was sequenced was peripheral blood. This chain uses TRBV6-5 with TRBJ1-2; the match to TRBD1 covers 7 bases. The CDR3 sequence: CASRTDRWDGYTF. In DNA, the CDR3 is TGTGCCAGCAGGACGGACAGGTGGGATGGCTACACCTTC.